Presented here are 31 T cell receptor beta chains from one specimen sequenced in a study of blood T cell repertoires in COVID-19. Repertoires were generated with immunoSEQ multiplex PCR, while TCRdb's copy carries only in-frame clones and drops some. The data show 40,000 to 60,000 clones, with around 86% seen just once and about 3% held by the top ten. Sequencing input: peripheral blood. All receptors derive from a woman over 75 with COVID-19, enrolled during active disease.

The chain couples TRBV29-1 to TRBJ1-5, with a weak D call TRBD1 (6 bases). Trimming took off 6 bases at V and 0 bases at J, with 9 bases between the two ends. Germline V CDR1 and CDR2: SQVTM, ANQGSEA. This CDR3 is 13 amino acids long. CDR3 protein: CSVGDISNQPQHF. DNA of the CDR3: TGCAGCGTGGGGGACATTAGCAATCAGCCCCAGCATTTT.

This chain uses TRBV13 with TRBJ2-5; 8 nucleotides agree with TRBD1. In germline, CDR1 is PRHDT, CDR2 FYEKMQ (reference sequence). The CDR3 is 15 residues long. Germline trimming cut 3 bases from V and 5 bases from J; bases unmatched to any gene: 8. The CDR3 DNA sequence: TGTGCCAGCAGCTTCCGGGACAGGCTGGGGGAGACCCAGTACTTC. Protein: CASSFRDRLGETQYF.

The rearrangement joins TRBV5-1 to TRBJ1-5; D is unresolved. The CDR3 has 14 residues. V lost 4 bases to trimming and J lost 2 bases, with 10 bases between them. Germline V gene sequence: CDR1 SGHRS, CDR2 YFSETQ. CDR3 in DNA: TGCGCCAGCAGCCGCGGGGATGGCAATCAGCCCCAGCATTTT. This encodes CASSRGDGNQPQHF.

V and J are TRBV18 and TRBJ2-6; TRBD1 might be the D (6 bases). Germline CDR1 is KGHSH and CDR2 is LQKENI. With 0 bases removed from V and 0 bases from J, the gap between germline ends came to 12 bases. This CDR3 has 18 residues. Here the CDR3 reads CASSPPQGTGSGANVLTF. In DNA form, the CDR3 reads TGTGCCAGCTCACCACCGCAGGGGACGGGCTCTGGGGCCAACGTCCTGACTTTC.

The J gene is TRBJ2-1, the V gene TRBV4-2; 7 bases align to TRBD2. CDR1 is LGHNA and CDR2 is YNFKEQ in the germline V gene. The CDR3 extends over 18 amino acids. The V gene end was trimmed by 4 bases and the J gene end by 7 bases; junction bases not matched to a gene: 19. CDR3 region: CASSRRLSRGGGDNEQFF. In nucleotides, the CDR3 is TGTGCCAGCAGCCGAAGGCTCTCTCGAGGCGGGGGTGATAATGAGCAGTTCTTC.

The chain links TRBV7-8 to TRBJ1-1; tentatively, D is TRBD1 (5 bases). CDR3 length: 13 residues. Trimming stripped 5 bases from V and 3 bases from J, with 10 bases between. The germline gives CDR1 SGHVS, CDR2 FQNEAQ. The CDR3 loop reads CASSPRGYTEAFF. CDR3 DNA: TGTGCCAGCAGCCCCCGGGGGTACACTGAAGCTTTCTTT.

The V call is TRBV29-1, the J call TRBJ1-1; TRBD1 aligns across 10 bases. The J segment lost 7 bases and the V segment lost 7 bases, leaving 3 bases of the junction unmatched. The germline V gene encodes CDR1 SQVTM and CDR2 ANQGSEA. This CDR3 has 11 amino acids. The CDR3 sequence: CSERDRGEAFF. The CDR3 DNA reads TGCAGCGAAAGGGACAGGGGTGAAGCTTTCTTT.

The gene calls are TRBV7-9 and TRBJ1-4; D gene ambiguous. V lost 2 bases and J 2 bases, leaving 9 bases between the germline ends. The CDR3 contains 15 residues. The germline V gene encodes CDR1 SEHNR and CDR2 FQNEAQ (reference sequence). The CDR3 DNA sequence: TGTGCCAGCAGCTTACTTGGGGAGACTAATGAAAAACTGTTTTTT. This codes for CASSLLGETNEKLFF.

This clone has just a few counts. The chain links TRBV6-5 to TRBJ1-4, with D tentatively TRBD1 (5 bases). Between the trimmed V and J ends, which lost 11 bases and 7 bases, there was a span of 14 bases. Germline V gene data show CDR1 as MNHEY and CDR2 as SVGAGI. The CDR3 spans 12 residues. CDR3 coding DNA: TGTGCCCTCCGGGGGGGAGGTGAAAAACTGTTTTTT. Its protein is CALRGGGEKLFF.

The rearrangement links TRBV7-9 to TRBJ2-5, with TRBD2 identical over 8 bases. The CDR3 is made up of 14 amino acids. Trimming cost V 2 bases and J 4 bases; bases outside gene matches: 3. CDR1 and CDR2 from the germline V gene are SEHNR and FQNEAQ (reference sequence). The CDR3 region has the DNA TGTGCCAGCAGCTTACCGGGACTAGGAGAGACCCAGTACTTC. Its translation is CASSLPGLGETQYF. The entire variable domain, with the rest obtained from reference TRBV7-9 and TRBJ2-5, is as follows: DTGVSQNPRHKITKRGQNVTFRCDPISEHNRLYWYRQTLGQGPEFLTYFQNEAQLEKSRLLSDRFSAERPKGSFSTLEIQRTEQGDSAMYLCASSLPGLGETQYFGPGTRLLVL.

The CDR3 spells CASSLVETQFF. The CDR3, as DNA: TGTGCCAGCAGCTTAGTCGAGACACAGTTCTTC. This chain connects TRBV11-2 to TRBJ2-1; D not resolved. This CDR3 comprises 11 residues. Trimming took off 1 base at V and 13 bases at J, with 8 bases between the two ends. The germline V gene has CDR1 SGHAT and CDR2 FQNNGV.

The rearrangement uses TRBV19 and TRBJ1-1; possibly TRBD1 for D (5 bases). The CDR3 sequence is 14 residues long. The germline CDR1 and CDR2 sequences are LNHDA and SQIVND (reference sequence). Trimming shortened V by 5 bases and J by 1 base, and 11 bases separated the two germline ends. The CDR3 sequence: CASSPRTSNTEAFF. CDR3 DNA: TGTGCCAGTAGTCCCCGGACATCGAACACTGAAGCTTTCTTT.

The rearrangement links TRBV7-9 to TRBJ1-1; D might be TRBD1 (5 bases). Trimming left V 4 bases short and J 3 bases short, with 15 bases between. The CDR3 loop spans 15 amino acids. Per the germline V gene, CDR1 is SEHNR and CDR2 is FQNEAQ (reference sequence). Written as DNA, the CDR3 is TGTGCCAGCAGCTCCTTAGACAGATGGGACACTGAAGCTTTCTTT. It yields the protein CASSSLDRWDTEAFF.

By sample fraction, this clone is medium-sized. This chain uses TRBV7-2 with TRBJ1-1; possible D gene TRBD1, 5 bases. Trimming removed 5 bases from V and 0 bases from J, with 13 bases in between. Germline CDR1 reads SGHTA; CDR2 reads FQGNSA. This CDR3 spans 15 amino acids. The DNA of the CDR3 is TGTGCCAGCAGCGCGTCGACAGTCCTGAACACTGAAGCTTTCTTT. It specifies CASSASTVLNTEAFF. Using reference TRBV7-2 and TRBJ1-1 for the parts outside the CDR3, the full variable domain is GAGVSQSPSNKVTEKGKDVELRCDPISGHTALYWYRQSLGQGLEFLIYFQGNSAPDKSGLPSDRFSAERTGGSVSTLTIQRTQQEDSAVYLCASSASTVLNTEAFFGQGTRLTVV.

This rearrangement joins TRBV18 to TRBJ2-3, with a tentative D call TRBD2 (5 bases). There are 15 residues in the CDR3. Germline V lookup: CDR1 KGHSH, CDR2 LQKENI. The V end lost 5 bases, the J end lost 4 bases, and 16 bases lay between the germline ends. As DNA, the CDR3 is TGTGCCAGCTCAACTCAACACCGGGGAGCAGATACGCAGTATTTT. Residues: CASSTQHRGADTQYF.

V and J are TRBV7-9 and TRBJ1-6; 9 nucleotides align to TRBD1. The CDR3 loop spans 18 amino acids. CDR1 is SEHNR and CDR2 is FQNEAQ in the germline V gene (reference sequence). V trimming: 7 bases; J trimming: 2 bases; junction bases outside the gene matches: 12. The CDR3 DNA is TGTGCCAGCACGAATTACGGGACAGGGTCTCCCTATAATTCACCCCTCCACTTT. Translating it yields CASTNYGTGSPYNSPLHF.

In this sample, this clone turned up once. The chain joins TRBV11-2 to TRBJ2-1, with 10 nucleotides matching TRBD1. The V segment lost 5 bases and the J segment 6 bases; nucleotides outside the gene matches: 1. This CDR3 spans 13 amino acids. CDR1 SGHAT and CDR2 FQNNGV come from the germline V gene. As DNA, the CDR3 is TGTGCCAGCAGCCGGGACAGGGGCAATGAGCAGTTCTTC. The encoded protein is CASSRDRGNEQFF.

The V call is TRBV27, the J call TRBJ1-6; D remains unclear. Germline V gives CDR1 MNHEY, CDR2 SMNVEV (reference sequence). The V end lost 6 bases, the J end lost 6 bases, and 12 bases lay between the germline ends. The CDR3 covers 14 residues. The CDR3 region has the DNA TGTGCCAGCAGCTCACGACGGAGTAATTCACCCCTCCACTTT. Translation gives CASSSRRSNSPLHF.

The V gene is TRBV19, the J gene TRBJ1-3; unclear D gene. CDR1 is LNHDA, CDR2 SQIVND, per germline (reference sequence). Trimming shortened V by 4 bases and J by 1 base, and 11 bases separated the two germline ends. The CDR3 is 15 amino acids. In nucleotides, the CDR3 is TGTGCCAGTAGTACTGTCCGGACTTCTGGAAACACCATATATTTT. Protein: CASSTVRTSGNTIYF.

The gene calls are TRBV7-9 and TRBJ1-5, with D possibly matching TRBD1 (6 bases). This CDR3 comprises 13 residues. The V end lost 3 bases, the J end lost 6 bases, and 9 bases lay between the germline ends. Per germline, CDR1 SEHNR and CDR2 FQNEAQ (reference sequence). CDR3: CASSLGAGQPQHF. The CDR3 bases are TGTGCCAGCAGCTTGGGGGCTGGTCAGCCCCAGCATTTT.

CDR3 amino acids: CASSFPGVSWTQYF. In nucleotides, the CDR3 is TGTGCCAGCAGCTTTCCAGGGGTGTCTTGGACCCAGTACTTC. The V and J genes are TRBV7-9 and TRBJ2-5; D may be TRBD1 (6 bases). The germline V gene encodes CDR1 SEHNR and CDR2 FQNEAQ (reference sequence). V lost 3 bases and J lost 7, with 15 bases in between. This CDR3 spans 14 amino acids.

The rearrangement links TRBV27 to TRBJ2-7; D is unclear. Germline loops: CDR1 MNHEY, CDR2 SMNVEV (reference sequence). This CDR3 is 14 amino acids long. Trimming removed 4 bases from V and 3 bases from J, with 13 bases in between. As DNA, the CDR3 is TGTGCCAGCAGTTATGGGCCCCAGATCTACGAGCAGTACTTC. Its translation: CASSYGPQIYEQYF.

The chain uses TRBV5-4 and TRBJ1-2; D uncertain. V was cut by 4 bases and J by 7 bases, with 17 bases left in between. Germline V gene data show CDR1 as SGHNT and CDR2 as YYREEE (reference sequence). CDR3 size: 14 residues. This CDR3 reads CASSRDTLAGGYTF. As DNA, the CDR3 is TGTGCCAGCAGCCGCGACACACTAGCGGGTGGCTACACCTTC.

CDR3 nucleotide sequence: TGTGCCAGCAAAATAGCGGGAGGAACCTACGAGCAGTACTTC. This sequence encodes CASKIAGGTYEQYF. V is TRBV27 and J is TRBJ2-7, with 10 positions matching TRBD2. J was trimmed by 2 bases and V by 7 bases; bases with no gene match: 5. Germline V lookup: CDR1 MNHEY, CDR2 SMNVEV (reference sequence). The CDR3 contains 14 residues.

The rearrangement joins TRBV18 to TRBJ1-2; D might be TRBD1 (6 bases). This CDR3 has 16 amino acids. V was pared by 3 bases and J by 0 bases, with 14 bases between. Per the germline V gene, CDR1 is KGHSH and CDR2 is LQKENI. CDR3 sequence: CASSPRTVTTNYGYTF. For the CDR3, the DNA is TGTGCCAGCTCACCTAGGACAGTGACCACTAACTATGGCTACACCTTC.

The CDR3 reads CASSPRTRALWGYTF. For the CDR3, the DNA is TGTGCCAGCAGCCCAAGGACAAGGGCTTTATGGGGCTACACCTTC. V gene TRBV28 combines with J gene TRBJ1-2; tentatively, D is TRBD1 (5 bases). CDR3 length: 15 amino acids. V was clipped by 6 bases and J by 8 bases, with 22 bases between them. Germline assignment: CDR1 MDHEN and CDR2 SYDVKM.

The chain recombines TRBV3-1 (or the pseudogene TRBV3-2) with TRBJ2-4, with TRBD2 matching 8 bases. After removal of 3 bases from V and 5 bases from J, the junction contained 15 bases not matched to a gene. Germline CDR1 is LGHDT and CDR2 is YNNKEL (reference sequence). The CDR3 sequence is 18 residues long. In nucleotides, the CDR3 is TGTGCCAGCAGCCACCCTATGGGGACTAGAGGAGGGGAAAACATTCAGTACTTC. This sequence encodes CASSHPMGTRGGENIQYF.

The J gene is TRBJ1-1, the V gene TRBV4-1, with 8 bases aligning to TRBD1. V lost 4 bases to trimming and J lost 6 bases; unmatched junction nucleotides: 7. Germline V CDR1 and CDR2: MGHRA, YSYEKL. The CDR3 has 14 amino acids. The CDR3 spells CASSRTGPGAEAFF. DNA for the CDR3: TGCGCCAGCAGCCGGACAGGGCCGGGGGCTGAAGCTTTCTTT.

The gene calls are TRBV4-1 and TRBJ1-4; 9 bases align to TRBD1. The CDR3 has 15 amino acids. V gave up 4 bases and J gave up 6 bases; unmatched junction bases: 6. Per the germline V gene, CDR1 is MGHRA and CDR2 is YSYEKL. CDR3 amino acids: CASSLETGGYEKLFF. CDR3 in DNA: TGCGCCAGCAGCCTCGAGACAGGGGGGTATGAAAAACTGTTTTTT.

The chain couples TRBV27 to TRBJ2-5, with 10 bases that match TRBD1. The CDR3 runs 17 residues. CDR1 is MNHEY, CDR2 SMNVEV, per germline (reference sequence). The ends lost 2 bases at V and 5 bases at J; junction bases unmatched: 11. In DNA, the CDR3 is TGTGCCAGCAGTTTAGGACAGGGGGTTCGGGAGGTCGAGACCCAGTACTTC. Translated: CASSLGQGVREVETQYF.

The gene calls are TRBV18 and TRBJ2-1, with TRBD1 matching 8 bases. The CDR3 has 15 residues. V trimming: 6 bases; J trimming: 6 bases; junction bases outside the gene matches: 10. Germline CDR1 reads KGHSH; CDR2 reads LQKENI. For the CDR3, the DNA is TGTGCCAGCTCTCGGGACAGGTTGACCGGCAATGAGCAGTTCTTC. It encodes CASSRDRLTGNEQFF.